This passage covers 5 T cell receptor beta chains from one sample sequenced in a study of blood T cells in healthy people across ages. The authors ran a second PCR of 7 to 11 cycles using a sample-barcoded 5' primer and a J-beta primer mix. TCRdb re-derived calls from the 5' RACE reads in MiXCR, one entry per CDR3 protein. The sample includes about 1,500,000 distinct CDR3 sequences, 42% seen only once; the top ten take approximately 7.9%. Sequenced: blood. The receptors stem from a woman aged 18-35 years in good health.

The chain carries TRBV25-1 and TRBJ2-7; D is unresolved. This CDR3 region has 14 residues. Trimming stripped 3 bases from V and 0 bases from J, with 9 bases between. Germline V CDR1 and CDR2: MGHDK, SYGVNS. CDR3 loop: CASSDDRSSYEQYF. For the CDR3, the DNA is TGTGCCAGCAGTGATGATCGGAGCTCCTACGAGCAGTACTTC.

Only a few counts were recorded for this clonotype. V and J are TRBV10-3 and TRBJ2-7; 10 bases map to TRBD1. Germline V CDR1 and CDR2: ENHRY, SYGVKD. The CDR3 is 15 amino acids. V dropped 0 bases and J dropped 3; count of bases not matched to a gene: 2. The CDR3 spells CAISESGDRGYEQYF. The CDR3 DNA follows: TGTGCCATCAGTGAGTCGGGGGACAGGGGCTACGAGCAGTACTTC.

This clonotype turned up a few times. The J gene is TRBJ2-1, the V gene TRBV3-1; TRBD2 matches 14 bases. This CDR3 is built from 17 residues. V lost 1 base, J lost 9 bases, and 8 bases stayed unmatched. Germline V gene data show CDR1 as LGHDT and CDR2 as YNNKEL (reference sequence). CDR3 DNA: TGTGCCAGCAGCCAAGGTTTTGGACTAGCGGGAGGAGGTGAGCAGTTCTTC. Residues: CASSQGFGLAGGGEQFF.

This chain joins TRBV10-3 and TRBJ2-3; D is undetermined. Looked up from germline, CDR1 is ENHRY and CDR2 is SYGVKD. V was clipped by 0 bases and J by 0 bases, with 7 bases between them. The CDR3 has 15 amino acids. The CDR3 DNA reads as TGTGCCATCAGTGAGTCGCCAGTTAGCACAGATACGCAGTATTTT. This sequence encodes CAISESPVSTDTQYF.

This rearrangement joins TRBV10-1 to TRBJ2-5, with D possibly TRBD2 on 6 matching bases. Germline V gives CDR1 WNHNN, CDR2 SYGVQD (reference sequence). Between the trimmed V and J ends, which lost 5 bases and 2 bases, there was a span of 18 bases. The CDR3 covers 16 residues. The CDR3 DNA is TGCGCCAGCAGTCCTCCTCTACGGGACTCACAAGAGACCCAGTACTTC. It codes for CASSPPLRDSQETQYF.